The 4 T cell receptor beta chains below all came from one sample that was sequenced in a study of Graves' ophthalmopathy and Graves' hyperthyroidism. The authors amplified TCR beta CDR3 regions, and they did so from RNA transcripts for repertoire sequencing. First-round RT-PCR with HTBI primers preceded a second-round multiplex PCR. TCRdb re-derived calls from the multiplex PCR reads in MiXCR, one entry per CDR3 protein. In the table there are about 620,000 distinct CDR3 sequences, about 20% of which are singletons. The sequencing input was peripheral blood. Every receptor here comes from a woman aged 18-35 years with stable Graves' hyperthyroidism. Some clones in this sample may be carry-over from other donors' samples.

Ten or more counts support this clonotype. The CDR3: CASSQSGLAGVPSYEQYF. CDR3 nucleotide sequence: TGCGCCAGCAGCCAATCGGGACTAGCGGGGGTGCCCTCCTACGAGCAGTACTTC. This chain uses TRBV4-1 with TRBJ2-7, with 14 bases aligning to TRBD2. V dropped 2 bases and J dropped 0; count of bases not matched to a gene: 6. The CDR3 covers 18 residues. The germline V gene has CDR1 MGHRA and CDR2 YSYEKL.

This clonotype was found many times. This chain links TRBV10-3 with TRBJ2-5; TRBD1 matches 10 bases. The CDR3 runs 15 residues. Unmatched junction bases numbered 7, after V lost 4 bases and J lost 5 bases. Looked up from germline, CDR1 is ENHRY and CDR2 is SYGVKD. The CDR3: CAISGGQGVLETQYF. DNA for the CDR3: TGTGCCATCAGTGGAGGACAGGGGGTGTTGGAGACCCAGTACTTC.

This clonotype showed up just a few times. V and J are TRBV7-9 and TRBJ1-1; D may be TRBD1 (5 bases). Germline values: CDR1 SEHNR, CDR2 FQNEAQ (reference sequence). The CDR3 sequence is 12 residues long. V was cut by 7 bases and J by 6 bases, with 12 bases left in between. CDR3 residues: CASTRDAAEAFF. Here the CDR3 DNA reads TGTGCCAGCACCAGGGACGCAGCTGAAGCTTTCTTT. Using reference TRBV7-9 and TRBJ1-1 for the parts outside the CDR3, the full variable domain is DTGVSQNPRHKITKRGQNVTFRCDPISEHNRLYWYRQTLGQGPEFLTYFQNEAQLEKSRLLSDRFSAERPKGSFSTLEIQRTEQGDSAMYLCASTRDAAEAFFGQGTRLTVV.

This clonotype was observed at least ten times. The V gene is TRBV5-1, the J gene TRBJ2-7, with D possibly matching TRBD2 (5 bases). Looked up from germline, CDR1 is SGHRS and CDR2 is YFSETQ. CDR3 length: 12 residues. Trimming removed 4 bases from V and 2 bases from J, with 7 bases in between. The CDR3 loop is CASSTGTYEQYF. CDR3 nucleotide sequence: TGCGCCAGCAGCACCGGGACCTACGAGCAGTACTTC.